Listed below are T cell receptor beta chains from one sample, sequenced in a study of OX40 agonist ivuxolimab in advanced cancers. The method was immunoSEQ multiplex PCR; TCRdb's version includes in-frame clones alone and lacks a portion of them. Altogether tens of thousands of clones are present, 84% being singletons, with the ten largest covering around 8%. This specimen consisted of CD4+ or CD8+ T cells sorted from blood, obtained in a trial of the OX40 agonist ivuxolimab. Receptors were obtained from an adult with an advanced solid tumor such as melanoma, head and neck, liver or kidney cancer. The CDR3 runs from the conserved cysteine through the conserved F or W. The D gene is left open where the match is weak. For some rows the clone size is stated as once, few or many, or as a class when expanded; others skip it.

CDR3aa: CASSGTGVEAFF
CDR3nt: TGCGCCAGCAGCGGGACAGGGGTTGAAGCTTTCTTT
v_gene: TRBV4-3
d_gene: TRBD1
abundance: few
j_gene: TRBJ1-1

CDR3aa: CASSQEASSYEQYF
CDR3nt: TGTGCCAGCAGCCAGGAAGCTAGCAGCTACGAGCAGTACTTC
v_gene: TRBV11-2
d_gene: .
abundance: .
j_gene: TRBJ2-7

CDR3aa: CASRATGAAHF
CDR3nt: TGTGCCAGCAGGGCGACAGGGGCCGCGCATTTT
v_gene: TRBV6-5
d_gene: TRBD1
abundance: .
j_gene: TRBJ1-5

CDR3aa: CAITGRDTGELFF
CDR3nt: TGTGCCATCACAGGGAGGGACACCGGGGAGCTGTTTTTT
v_gene: TRBV6-6
d_gene: .
abundance: .
j_gene: TRBJ2-2

CDR3aa: CASTQKQGLNQPQHF
CDR3nt: TGTGCCAGTACCCAAAAGCAGGGGCTAAATCAGCCCCAGCATTTT
v_gene: TRBV19
d_gene: .
abundance: once
j_gene: TRBJ1-5

CDR3aa: CASSIEGQAYNEQFF
CDR3nt: TGTGCCAGTAGTATAGAGGGCCAGGCCTACAATGAGCAGTTCTTC
v_gene: TRBV19
d_gene: .
abundance: .
j_gene: TRBJ2-1

CDR3aa: CAISQQGSYEQYF
CDR3nt: TGTGCCATCAGCCAACAGGGCTCCTACGAGCAGTACTTC
v_gene: TRBV10-3
d_gene: .
abundance: once
j_gene: TRBJ2-7

CDR3aa: CASSALGADTQYF
CDR3nt: TGTGCCAGCAGCGCCCTGGGGGCAGATACGCAGTATTTT
v_gene: TRBV9
d_gene: .
abundance: .
j_gene: TRBJ2-3

CDR3aa: CAWSAQRQLAFF
CDR3nt: TGTGCCTGGAGTGCTCAAAGGCAGCTGGCTTTCTTT
v_gene: TRBV30
d_gene: .
abundance: .
j_gene: TRBJ1-1

CDR3aa: CASSFSGTGVSYEQYF
CDR3nt: TGCGCCAGCAGCTTTTCCGGGACAGGGGTCTCCTACGAGCAGTACTTC
v_gene: TRBV5-1
d_gene: TRBD1
abundance: few
j_gene: TRBJ2-7

CDR3aa: CASSPRGTNTDTQYF
CDR3nt: TGTGCCAGTAGCCCCAGGGGGACAAACACAGATACGCAGTATTTT
v_gene: TRBV19
d_gene: TRBD1
abundance: .
j_gene: TRBJ2-3

CDR3aa: CASSARLAGYNEQFF
CDR3nt: TGTGCCAGCAGCGCACGCCTAGCGGGGTACAATGAGCAGTTCTTC
v_gene: TRBV7-9
d_gene: TRBD2
abundance: once
j_gene: TRBJ2-1

CDR3aa: CASSLWGRTDTQYF
CDR3nt: TGTGCTAGCAGCTTATGGGGGCGCACAGATACGCAGTATTTT
v_gene: TRBV7-7
d_gene: .
abundance: .
j_gene: TRBJ2-3

CDR3aa: CASSFKVSTEAFF
CDR3nt: TGTGCCAGCAGCTTCAAGGTTTCGACTGAAGCTTTCTTT
v_gene: TRBV5-8
d_gene: .
abundance: few
j_gene: TRBJ1-1

CDR3aa: CASSPQGGAAWRDTQYF
CDR3nt: TGTGCCAGCAGTCCGCAGGGTGGTGCGGCATGGAGGGATACGCAGTATTTT
v_gene: TRBV27
d_gene: .
abundance: .
j_gene: TRBJ2-3

CDR3aa: CASYDWGGGHEQYF
CDR3nt: TGTGCCAGCTACGATTGGGGTGGGGGCCACGAGCAGTACTTC
v_gene: TRBV28
d_gene: .
abundance: .
j_gene: TRBJ2-7

CDR3aa: CASSEAGDGLTQHF
CDR3nt: TGTGCCAGCAGTGAAGCGGGGGACGGCCTGACCCAGCATTTT
v_gene: TRBV6-1
d_gene: .
abundance: .
j_gene: TRBJ1-5

CDR3aa: CASSVSGTGTSYEQYF
CDR3nt: TGTGCCAGCAGCGTCTCCGGGACAGGGACTTCCTACGAGCAGTACTTC
v_gene: TRBV5-4
d_gene: TRBD1
abundance: .
j_gene: TRBJ2-7

CDR3aa: CASSEGEEDTQYF
CDR3nt: TGTGCCAGCAGTGAGGGGGAGGAAGATACGCAGTATTTT
v_gene: TRBV6-4
d_gene: .
abundance: .
j_gene: TRBJ2-3

CDR3aa: CSGATGSGYTF
CDR3nt: TGCAGCGGCGCGACAGGTAGCGGCTACACCTTC
v_gene: TRBV29-1
d_gene: .
abundance: once
j_gene: TRBJ1-2

CDR3aa: CASSSKSVGEQYF
CDR3nt: TGTGCCAGTAGTTCCAAGTCCGTGGGCGAGCAGTACTTC
v_gene: TRBV19
d_gene: .
abundance: few
j_gene: TRBJ2-7

CDR3aa: CASSPRGGQPGTGELFF
CDR3nt: TGTGCCAGCAGCCCCAGGGGCGGGCAGCCGGGCACCGGGGAGCTGTTTTTT
v_gene: TRBV14
d_gene: .
abundance: .
j_gene: TRBJ2-2

CDR3aa: CATSRAGSRAGEQFF
CDR3nt: TGTGCCACCAGCAGAGCTGGGTCCAGGGCCGGTGAGCAGTTCTTC
v_gene: TRBV15
d_gene: .
abundance: .
j_gene: TRBJ2-1

CDR3aa: CASSPGTGGIRDTEAFF
CDR3nt: TGTGCCAGCAGCCCGGGGACAGGGGGCATCAGGGACACTGAAGCTTTCTTT
v_gene: TRBV9
d_gene: TRBD1
abundance: .
j_gene: TRBJ1-1

CDR3aa: CASSQATANYGYTF
CDR3nt: TGTGCCAGCAGCCAAGCGACAGCAAACTATGGCTACACCTTC
v_gene: TRBV5-4
d_gene: .
abundance: .
j_gene: TRBJ1-2